This T cell receptor (beta chain) came from a study of tumor and adjacent non-tumor tissue in lung cancer. This clonotype was detected many times. RNA was extracted from bulk tissue without any cell sorting. A modified ARM-PCR protocol with three rounds of nested PCR amplified TCRbeta. Each CDR3 protein gets one entry after TCRdb re-called the multiplex PCR reads with MiXCR. The repertoire has approximately 75,000 distinct CDR3 sequences, more than 60% of them found once; the top ten carry approximately 12%. With 4 bases clipped from V and 6 bases from J, the junction kept 10 bases outside the gene matches. The germline V gene has CDR1 SGHRS and CDR2 YFSETQ. The CDR3 loop spans 16 amino acids.

The chain couples TRBV5-1 to TRBJ2-1, with 10 bases aligning to TRBD2. The sequencing sample was made of lung tumor tissue. The receptor's source is a woman in her forties or fifties with non-small cell lung cancer. CDR3 protein: CASSRTGLAGANEQFF. CDR3 nucleotides: TGCGCCAGCAGCCGGACTGGGCTAGCGGGAGCCAATGAGCAGTTCTTC.